The next 14 T cell receptor beta chains were all read from a single sample in a study of cytomegalovirus exposure and HLA in healthy donors. Primers: 60 Vbeta forward and 13 Jbeta reverse. Using immunoSEQ multiplex PCR, the repertoire was profiled, and TCRdb retains in-frame clones only, with some absent. The sample lists under 150,000 clones; about 84% were seen once. The sequenced material came from PBMCs. The receptors here all came from a woman aged 40 to 50 in good health and CMV-seropositive.

V is TRBV6-5 and J is TRBJ2-2; 7 bases agree with TRBD1. Germline trimming cut 0 bases from V and 6 bases from J; bases unmatched to any gene: 4. Germline V gene lookup returns CDR1 MNHEY and CDR2 SVGAGI. The CDR3 consists of 15 residues. For the CDR3, the DNA is TGTGCCAGCAGTTACTCCGGGACAGAGGCCGGGGAGCTGTTTTTT. It is translated as CASSYSGTEAGELFF.

The J gene is TRBJ2-7, the V gene TRBV1; the table gives TRBD1 as D, unverified against the DNA. TRBV1 is a pseudogene locus. CDR3 length: 14 residues. CDR3 region: CTSFRDTLSYEQYF. The CDR3 DNA reads TGCACCAGCTTCCGGGACACTCTTTCCTACGAGCAGTACTTC.

This sequence joins TRBV11-3 and TRBJ2-1, with 7 bases matching TRBD1. Looked up from germline, CDR1 is SGHNT and CDR2 is YENEEA. Trimming took 0 bases from V and 10 from J; bases not matched to a gene: 0. The CDR3 contains 12 residues. This CDR3 reads CASSLETGEQFF. CDR3 nucleotide sequence: TGTGCCAGCAGCTTAGAGACAGGGGAGCAGTTCTTC.

CDR3 coding DNA: TGTGCCAGCAGCTTATTCCAGCGGGGGGGGGAGACCCAGTACTTC. Translation gives CASSLFQRGGETQYF. V and J are TRBV7-6 and TRBJ2-5; 10 nucleotides align to TRBD2. CDR1 is SGHVS, CDR2 FNYEAQ, per germline. V lost 2 bases and J lost 5; bases outside the gene matches: 5. This CDR3 spans 15 amino acids.

The chain combines TRBV27 with TRBJ2-5; tentative D call: TRBD2 (6 bases). Germline-derived CDR1 and CDR2 are MNHEY and SMNVEV (reference sequence). V gave up 6 bases and J gave up 6 bases, with 20 bases separating them. This CDR3 is built from 15 residues. As DNA, the CDR3 is TGTGCCAGCAGGACCTCTGCGGACCGGGGGAAGACCCAGTACTTC. This sequence encodes CASRTSADRGKTQYF.

V and J are TRBV13 and TRBJ2-1, with TRBD2 matching over 15 bases. J gave up 6 bases and V 5 bases, and 8 bases lay outside the gene matches. Germline lookup yields CDR1 PRHDT and CDR2 FYEKMQ (reference sequence). The length of the CDR3 is 17 residues. The CDR3 is CASSTRTSGRVGNEQFF. The CDR3 DNA reads as TGTGCCAGCAGCACCCGGACTAGCGGGAGGGTGGGCAATGAGCAGTTCTTC.

V and J are TRBV2 and TRBJ1-1, with TRBD1 matching over 7 bases. The V gene's germline CDR1 is SNHLY and CDR2 FYNNEI. The CDR3 covers 13 residues. V was clipped by 7 bases and J by 8 bases; unmatched bases: 10. The CDR3 coding sequence is TGTGCCAGCAACGAATGGACAGGCACCGAAGCTTTCTTT. Its translation is CASNEWTGTEAFF.

Details on this clone: One end of the junction fails to match germline, which may point to a read error. V gene TRBV7-9 combines with J gene TRBJ1-1, with TRBD1 identical over 10 bases. Germline CDR1 reads SEHNR; CDR2 reads FQNEAQ (reference sequence). This CDR3 region has 15 residues. In DNA, the CDR3 is TGTTCCAGCAGCTTTTTGGACAGGGGGAAAACTGAAGCTTTCTTT. Its protein product is CSSSFLDRGKTEAFF.

This chain connects TRBV7-9 to TRBJ2-2; 9 positions match TRBD1. From germline, CDR1 is SEHNR and CDR2 FQNEAQ (reference sequence). The CDR3 runs to 15 residues. The V gene end was trimmed by 2 bases and the J gene end by 5 bases; junction bases not matched to a gene: 3. Here the CDR3 reads CASSLRQGGTGELFF. Here the CDR3 DNA reads TGTGCCAGCAGCTTACGACAGGGGGGAACCGGGGAGCTGTTTTTT.

The V call is TRBV4-1, the J call TRBJ1-2; 8 bases align to TRBD1. The J segment lost 8 bases and the V segment lost 0 bases, leaving 8 bases of the junction unmatched. CDR1 and CDR2 from the germline V gene are MGHRA and YSYEKL. CDR3 length: 15 residues. CDR3 bases: TGCGCCAGCAGCCAAGAGGGACAGGACCCCAGCGGCTACACCTTC. Translation gives CASSQEGQDPSGYTF.

The chain employs TRBV6-1 and TRBJ1-4; no reliable D call. V lost 3 bases to trimming and J lost 4 bases, with 12 bases between them. The CDR3 has 15 amino acids. Germline V gene lookup returns CDR1 MNHNS and CDR2 SASEGT. The CDR3 sequence: CASSDFGRINEKLFF. DNA of the CDR3: TGTGCCAGCAGTGACTTTGGCAGGATTAATGAAAAACTGTTTTTT.

Written as DNA, the CDR3 is TGTGCCAGCAGACCCGGGACTAGCGGGAAAACGAATGAGCAGTTCTTC. Translated: CASRPGTSGKTNEQFF. V gene TRBV5-4 combines with J gene TRBJ2-1; 13 nucleotides line up with TRBD2. This CDR3 is 16 amino acids long. The V gene end was trimmed by 5 bases and the J gene end by 7 bases; junction bases not matched to a gene: 9. CDR1 is SGHNT and CDR2 is YYREEE in the germline V gene (reference sequence).

The J gene is TRBJ2-7, the V gene TRBV7-9, with D tentatively TRBD2 (6 bases). This CDR3 spans 13 amino acids. Trimming pared 4 bases from V and 6 bases from J, leaving 13 bases between. The germline V gene has CDR1 SEHNR and CDR2 FQNEAQ (reference sequence). For the CDR3, the DNA is TGTGCCAGCAGCTCCGGCGGGGCCCGCGAGCAGTACTTC. This gives the protein CASSSGGAREQYF.

J is TRBJ2-6 and V is TRBV5-1; 9 bases agree with TRBD1. J lost 4 bases, V lost 4 bases, and 6 bases had no gene match. Germline values: CDR1 SGHRS, CDR2 YFSETQ. This CDR3 is built from 16 residues. For the CDR3, the DNA is TGCGCCAGCAGCATACAGGGGGCGCCCGGGGCCAACGTCCTGACTTTC. Protein product: CASSIQGAPGANVLTF.